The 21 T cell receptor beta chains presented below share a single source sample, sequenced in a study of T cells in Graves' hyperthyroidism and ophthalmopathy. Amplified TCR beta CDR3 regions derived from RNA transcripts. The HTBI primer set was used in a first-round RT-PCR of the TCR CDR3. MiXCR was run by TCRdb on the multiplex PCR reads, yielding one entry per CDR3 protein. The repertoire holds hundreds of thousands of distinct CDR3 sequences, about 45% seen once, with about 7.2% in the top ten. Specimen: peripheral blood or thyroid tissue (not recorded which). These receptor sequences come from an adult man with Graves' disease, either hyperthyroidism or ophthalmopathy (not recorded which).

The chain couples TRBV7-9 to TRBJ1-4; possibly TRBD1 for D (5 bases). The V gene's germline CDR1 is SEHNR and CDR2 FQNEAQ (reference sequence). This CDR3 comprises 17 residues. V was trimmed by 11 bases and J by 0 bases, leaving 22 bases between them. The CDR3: CAWVGTGSISTNEKLFF. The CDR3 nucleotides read TGTGCCTGGGTGGGGACGGGGAGTATTTCAACTAATGAAAAACTGTTTTTT.

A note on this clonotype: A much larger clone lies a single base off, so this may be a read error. CDR3 sequence: CASAGPYNSPLHF. The DNA for the CDR3 is TGTGCCAGCGCGGGGCCTTATAATTCACCCCTCCACTTT. The rearrangement uses TRBV25-1 and TRBJ1-6; D may be TRBD1 (5 bases). V lost 8 bases and J lost 4, with 9 bases in between. This CDR3 is built from 13 residues. Germline values: CDR1 MGHDK, CDR2 SYGVNS.

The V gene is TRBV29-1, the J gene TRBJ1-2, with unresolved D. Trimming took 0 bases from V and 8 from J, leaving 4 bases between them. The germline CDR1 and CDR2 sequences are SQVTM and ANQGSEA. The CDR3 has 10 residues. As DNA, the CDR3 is TGCAGCGTTGAAGATGGGGGCTACACCTTC. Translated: CSVEDGGYTF.

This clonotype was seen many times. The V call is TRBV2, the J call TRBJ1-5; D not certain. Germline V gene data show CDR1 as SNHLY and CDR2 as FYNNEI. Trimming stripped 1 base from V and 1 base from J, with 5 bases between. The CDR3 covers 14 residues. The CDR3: CASSEVGSNQPQHF. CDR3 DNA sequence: TGTGCCAGCAGTGAAGTGGGAAGCAATCAGCCCCAGCATTTT. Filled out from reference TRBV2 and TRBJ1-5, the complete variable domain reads EPEVTQTPSHQVTQMGQEVILRCVPISNHLYFYWYRQILGQKVEFLVSFYNNEISEKSEIFDDQFSVERPDGSNFTLKIRSTKLEDSAMYFCASSEVGSNQPQHFGDGTRLSIL.

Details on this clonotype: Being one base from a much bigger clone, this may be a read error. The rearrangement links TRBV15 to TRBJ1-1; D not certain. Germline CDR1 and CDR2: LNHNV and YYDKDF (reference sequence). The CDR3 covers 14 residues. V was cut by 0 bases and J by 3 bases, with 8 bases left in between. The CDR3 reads CATSRDYQDTEAFF. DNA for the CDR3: TGTGCCACCAGCAGAGATTATCAGGACACTGAAGCTTTCTTT.

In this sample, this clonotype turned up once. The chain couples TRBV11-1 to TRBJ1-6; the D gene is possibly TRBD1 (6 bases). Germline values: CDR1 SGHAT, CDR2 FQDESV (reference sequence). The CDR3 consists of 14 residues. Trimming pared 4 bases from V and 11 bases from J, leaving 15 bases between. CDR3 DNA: TGTGCCAGCAGCTCACTAGACAGGTCGACACCCCTCCACTTT. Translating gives CASSSLDRSTPLHF. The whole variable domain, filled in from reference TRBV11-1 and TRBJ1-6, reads EAEVAQSPRYKITEKSQAVAFWCDPISGHATLYWYRQILGQGPELLVQFQDESVVDDSQLPKDRFSAERLKGVDSTLKIQPAELGDSAMYLCASSSLDRSTPLHFGNGTRLTVT.

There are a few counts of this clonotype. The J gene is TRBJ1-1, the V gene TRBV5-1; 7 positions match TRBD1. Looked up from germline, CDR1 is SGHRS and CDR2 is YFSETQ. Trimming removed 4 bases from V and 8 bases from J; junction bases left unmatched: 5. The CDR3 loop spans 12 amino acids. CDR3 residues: CASSPGTVEAFF. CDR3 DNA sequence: TGCGCCAGCAGCCCTGGGACAGTCGAAGCTTTCTTT.

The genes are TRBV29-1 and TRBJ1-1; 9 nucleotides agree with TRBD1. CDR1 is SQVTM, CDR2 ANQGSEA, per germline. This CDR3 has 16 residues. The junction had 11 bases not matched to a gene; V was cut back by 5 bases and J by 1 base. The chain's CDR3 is CSVYRGRLERNTEAFF. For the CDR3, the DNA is TGCAGCGTTTACAGGGGGCGGCTTGAAAGGAACACTGAAGCTTTCTTT.

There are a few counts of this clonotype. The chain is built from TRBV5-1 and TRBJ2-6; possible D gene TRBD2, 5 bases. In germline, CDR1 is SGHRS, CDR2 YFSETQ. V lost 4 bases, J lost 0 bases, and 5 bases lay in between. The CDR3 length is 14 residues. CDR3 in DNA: TGCGCCAGCAGCGCGGGCTCTGGGGCCAACGTCCTGACTTTC. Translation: CASSAGSGANVLTF.

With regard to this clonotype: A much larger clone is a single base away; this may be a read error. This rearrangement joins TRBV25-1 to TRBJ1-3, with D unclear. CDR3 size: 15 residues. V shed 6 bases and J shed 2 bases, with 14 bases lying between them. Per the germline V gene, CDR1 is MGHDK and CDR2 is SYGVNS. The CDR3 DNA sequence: TGTGCCAGCAGCTTAGCGCAGACCCCTGGAAACACCATATATTTT. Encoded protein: CASSLAQTPGNTIYF.

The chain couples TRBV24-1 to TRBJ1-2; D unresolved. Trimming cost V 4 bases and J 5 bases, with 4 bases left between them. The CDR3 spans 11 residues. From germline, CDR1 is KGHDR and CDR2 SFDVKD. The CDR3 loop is CATSETYGYTF. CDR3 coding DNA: TGTGCCACCAGTGAAACTTATGGCTACACCTTC.

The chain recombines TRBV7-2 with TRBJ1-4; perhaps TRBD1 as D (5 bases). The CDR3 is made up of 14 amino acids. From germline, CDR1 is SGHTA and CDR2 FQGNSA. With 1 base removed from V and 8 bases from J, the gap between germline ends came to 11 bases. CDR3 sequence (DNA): TGTGCCAGCAGCTTAGAGGGGCGGTTCGAAAAACTGTTTTTT. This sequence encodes CASSLEGRFEKLFF.

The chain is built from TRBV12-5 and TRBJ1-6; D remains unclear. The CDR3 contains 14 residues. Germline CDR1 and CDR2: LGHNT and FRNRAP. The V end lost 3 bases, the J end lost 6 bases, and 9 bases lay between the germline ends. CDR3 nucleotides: TGTGCTAGTGGTTTAGGGCAGATTAATTCACCCCTCCACTTT. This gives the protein CASGLGQINSPLHF. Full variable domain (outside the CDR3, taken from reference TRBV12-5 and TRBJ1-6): DARVTQTPRHKVTEMGQEVTMRCQPILGHNTVFWYRQTMMQGLELLAYFRNRAPLDDSGMPKDRFSAEMPDATLATLKIQPSEPRDSAVYFCASGLGQINSPLHFGNGTRLTVT.

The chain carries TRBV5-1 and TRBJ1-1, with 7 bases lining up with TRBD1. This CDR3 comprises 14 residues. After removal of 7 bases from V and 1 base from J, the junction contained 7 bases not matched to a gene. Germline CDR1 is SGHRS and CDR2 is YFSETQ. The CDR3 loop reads CASQPTGPNTEAFF. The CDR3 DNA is TGCGCCAGCCAACCGACAGGGCCGAACACTGAAGCTTTCTTT.

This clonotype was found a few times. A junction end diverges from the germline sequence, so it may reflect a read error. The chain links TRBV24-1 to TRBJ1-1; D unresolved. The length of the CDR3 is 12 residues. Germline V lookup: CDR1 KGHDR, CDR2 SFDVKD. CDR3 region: CASSSVGTEAFF. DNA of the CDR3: TGTGCCAGCAGTTCCGTTGGGACTGAAGCTTTCTTT.

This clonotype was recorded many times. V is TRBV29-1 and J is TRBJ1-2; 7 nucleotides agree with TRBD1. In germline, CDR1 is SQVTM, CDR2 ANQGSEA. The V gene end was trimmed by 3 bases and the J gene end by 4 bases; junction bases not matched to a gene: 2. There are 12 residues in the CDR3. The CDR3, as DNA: TGCAGCGTTGAGGGACAGCCCTATGGCTACACCTTC. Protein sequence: CSVEGQPYGYTF.

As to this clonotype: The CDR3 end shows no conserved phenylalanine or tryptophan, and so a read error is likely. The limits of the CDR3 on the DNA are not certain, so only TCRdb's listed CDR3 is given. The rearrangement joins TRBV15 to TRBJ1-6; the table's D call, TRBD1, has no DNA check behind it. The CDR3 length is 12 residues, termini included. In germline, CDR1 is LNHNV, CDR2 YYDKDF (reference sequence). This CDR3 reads CATSRTGAPANY.

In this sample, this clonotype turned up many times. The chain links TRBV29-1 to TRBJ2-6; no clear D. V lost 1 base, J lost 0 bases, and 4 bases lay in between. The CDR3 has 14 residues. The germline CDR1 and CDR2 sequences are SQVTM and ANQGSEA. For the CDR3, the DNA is TGCAGCGTTGAAGGAGGCTCTGGGGCCAACGTCCTGACTTTC. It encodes CSVEGGSGANVLTF.

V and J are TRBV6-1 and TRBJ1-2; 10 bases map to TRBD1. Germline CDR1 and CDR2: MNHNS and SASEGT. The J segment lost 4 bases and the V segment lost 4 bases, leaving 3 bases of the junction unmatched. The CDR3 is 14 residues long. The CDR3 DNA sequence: TGTGCCAGCAGTGCGACAGGGGGCGTCTATGGCTACACCTTC. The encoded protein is CASSATGGVYGYTF.

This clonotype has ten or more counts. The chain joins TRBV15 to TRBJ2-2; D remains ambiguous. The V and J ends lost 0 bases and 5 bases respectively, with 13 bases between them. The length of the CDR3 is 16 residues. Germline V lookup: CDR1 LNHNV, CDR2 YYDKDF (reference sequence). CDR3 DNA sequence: TGTGCCACCAGCAGAGAATTGGTGATTACGACCGGGGAGCTGTTTTTT. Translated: CATSRELVITTGELFF.

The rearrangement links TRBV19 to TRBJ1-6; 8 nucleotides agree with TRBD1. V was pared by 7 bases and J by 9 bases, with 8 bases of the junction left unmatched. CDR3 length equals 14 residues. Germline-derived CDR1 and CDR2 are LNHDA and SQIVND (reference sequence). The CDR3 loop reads CASNNRDRRSPLHF. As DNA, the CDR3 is TGTGCCAGTAATAACCGGGACAGGCGTTCACCCCTCCACTTT.